What follows are 9 T cell receptor beta chains derived from one specimen sequenced in a study of blood T cell repertoires in COVID-19. Profiling relied on immunoSEQ multiplex PCR, and the TCRdb table lists in-frame clones only, not all of them. The sample holds approximately 490,000 clones; about nine tenths are singletons and the top ten take under 0.75%. Sequencing used PBMCs or T cells enriched from blood (not recorded which). The receptors were sampled from a woman aged 18-29 years who had recovered from COVID-19.

V usage is TRBV19 and J usage is TRBJ2-3, with TRBD2 as a possible D gene (7 bases). CDR1 and CDR2 (germline): LNHDA, SQIVND (reference sequence). CDR3 length: 17 residues. Trimming took 2 bases from V and 2 from J, leaving 17 bases between them. The CDR3 protein is CASSILLGAGDTDTQYF. DNA for the CDR3: TGTGCCAGTAGTATACTCCTGGGGGCGGGGGACACAGATACGCAGTATTTT.

The chain has TRBV24-1 and TRBJ1-1; D remains unclear. V lost 6 bases to trimming and J lost 0 bases, with 7 bases between them. Germline V lookup: CDR1 KGHDR, CDR2 SFDVKD. This CDR3 is built from 13 residues. CDR3 sequence: CATSNRMNTEAFF. In nucleotides, the CDR3 is TGTGCCACCAGTAACAGAATGAACACTGAAGCTTTCTTT.

The rearrangement links TRBV19 to TRBJ1-5, with 10 bases aligning to TRBD1. Germline V gene data show CDR1 as LNHDA and CDR2 as SQIVND (reference sequence). The CDR3 totals 14 residues. Trimming at V came to 7 bases and at J to 5 bases, leaving 5 bases not matched to a gene. The CDR3 protein is CASNRDRGDQPQHF. The CDR3 DNA sequence: TGTGCCAGTAATAGGGACAGGGGTGATCAGCCCCAGCATTTT.

The chain uses TRBV21-1 and TRBJ1-1; TRBD1 reflects the table's D call only, with no check against the DNA. TRBV21-1 is given as a pseudogene. This CDR3 contains 19 residues. In DNA form, the CDR3 reads TGTGCCAGCAGCACAAACCCCCCGTCAGGACAGAATTTCCACACTGAAGCTTTCTTT. It yields the protein CASSTNPPSGQNFHTEAFF.

The chain couples TRBV2 to TRBJ1-2; 8 nucleotides align to TRBD1. Germline values: CDR1 SNHLY, CDR2 FYNNEI. V dropped 6 bases and J dropped 4; count of bases not matched to a gene: 16. This CDR3 is 17 amino acids long. The CDR3 sequence: CASRTQGAIKFGYGYTF. The DNA for the CDR3 is TGTGCCAGCAGGACGCAGGGGGCGATAAAGTTTGGCTATGGCTACACCTTC.

The chain couples TRBV28 to TRBJ1-1; D is ambiguous. V lost 7 bases and J lost 0, with 15 bases in between. The CDR3 has 15 residues. In germline, CDR1 is MDHEN, CDR2 SYDVKM. In DNA, the CDR3 is TGTGCCAGCACTATATTCGGACTTATGAACACTGAAGCTTTCTTT. Residues: CASTIFGLMNTEAFF.

The CDR3 nucleotides are TGTGCCAGCAGCCCCCGGGACAGGCGCTACGAGCAGTACTTC. It encodes CASSPRDRRYEQYF. This sequence joins TRBV9 and TRBJ2-7; 8 bases align to TRBD1. Germline-derived CDR1 and CDR2 are SGDLS and YYNGEE. The CDR3 is made up of 14 amino acids. J gave up 3 bases and V 4 bases, and 6 bases lay outside the gene matches. Variable domain in full (rest from reference TRBV9 and TRBJ2-7): DSGVTQTPKHLITATGQRVTLRCSPRSGDLSVYWYQQSLDQGLQFLIQYYNGEERAKGNILERFSAQQFPDLHSELNLSSLELGDSALYFCASSPRDRRYEQYFGPGTRLTVT.

The chain links TRBV11-2 to TRBJ1-1, with D uncertain. This CDR3 region has 15 residues. V was pared by 0 bases and J by 4 bases, with 12 bases between. Germline CDR1 SGHAT, CDR2 FQNNGV. CDR3 loop: CASSLDRGRGTEAFF. The CDR3 DNA reads TGTGCCAGCAGCTTAGACCGCGGACGGGGCACTGAAGCTTTCTTT.

The chain couples TRBV3-1 (or the pseudogene TRBV3-2) to TRBJ1-1; D may be TRBD1 (5 bases). The CDR3 contains 13 residues. Between the trimmed V and J ends, which lost 3 bases and 10 bases, there was a span of 15 bases. Germline V gives CDR1 LGHDT, CDR2 YNNKEL (reference sequence). CDR3 DNA: TGTGCCAGCAGCCAGGGGCCAGGGATTGGAGCTTTCTTT. Encoded protein: CASSQGPGIGAFF.